A single sample is the source of the 27 T cell receptor beta chains below, sequenced in a study of cytomegalovirus exposure and HLA in healthy donors. Researchers ran the PCR with 60 Vbeta and 13 Jbeta primers. Sequencing was performed with immunoSEQ multiplex PCR; in TCRdb, only in-frame clones are kept and a portion is missing. The top ten hold about 2.9% of the sample, which has around 70,000 clones, 78% seen once. The specimen was PBMCs. The receptor set was obtained from a girl aged 10 to 17 in good health and CMV-seropositive.

The gene calls are TRBV4-1 and TRBJ2-1, with TRBD2 matching 12 bases. The ends lost 4 bases at V and 7 bases at J; junction bases unmatched: 11. The germline gives CDR1 MGHRA, CDR2 YSYEKL. There are 17 residues in the CDR3. CDR3 protein: CASSPTPLAGGQNEQFF. DNA for the CDR3: TGCGCCAGCAGCCCTACCCCGCTAGCGGGGGGGCAGAATGAGCAGTTCTTC.

This clone was counted only a few times. V gene TRBV5-1 combines with J gene TRBJ1-1, with D hard to call. The CDR3 runs to 12 residues. V lost 4 bases, J lost 6 bases, and 10 bases lay in between. From germline, CDR1 is SGHRS and CDR2 YFSETQ. The CDR3 loop reads CASSAPGAEAFF. For the CDR3, the DNA is TGCGCCAGCAGCGCGCCGGGTGCTGAAGCTTTCTTT.

This chain uses TRBV25-1 with TRBJ2-5; TRBD1 matches at 7 bases. TRBJ2-7 explains the end of the DNA better; the J call may be wrong. CDR3 size: 15 residues. CDR1 is MGHDK, CDR2 SYGVNS, per germline. CDR3 in amino acids: CASSHGQAGSYEQYF. The CDR3 DNA sequence: TGTGCCAGCAGCCACGGACAGGCCGGTTCCTACGAGCAGTACTTC.

A single count supports this clone. V and J are TRBV28 and TRBJ1-2; D is unresolved. Per the germline V gene, CDR1 is MDHEN and CDR2 is SYDVKM. V shed 3 bases and J shed 2 bases, with 13 bases lying between them. This CDR3 contains 15 residues. The CDR3 loop reads CASSFTAGLNYGYTF. Here the CDR3 DNA reads TGTGCCAGCAGTTTTACAGCGGGCCTAAACTATGGCTACACCTTC.

The CDR3 sequence: CASSGHGNQPQHF. The CDR3 DNA reads TGTGCCAGCAGCGGACATGGGAATCAGCCCCAGCATTTT. The chain uses TRBV7-2 and TRBJ1-5, with D tentatively TRBD1 (5 bases). Trimming removed 5 bases from V and 4 bases from J, with 9 bases in between. Germline CDR1 is SGHTA and CDR2 is FQGNSA. The CDR3 has 13 residues.

The J gene is TRBJ1-2, the V gene TRBV6-5; possible D gene TRBD1, 6 bases. Trimming took off 2 bases at V and 2 bases at J, with 12 bases between the two ends. CDR1 and CDR2 from the germline V gene are MNHEY and SVGAGI. This CDR3 has 15 amino acids. DNA of the CDR3: TGTGCCAGCAGTTACGTGGACAGACCCAACTATGGCTACACCTTC. The encoded protein is CASSYVDRPNYGYTF.

CDR3 bases: TGTGCCAGCAGCTTAGCGGGGGGACGACAATACGAGCAGTACTTC. This sequence encodes CASSLAGGRQYEQYF. The J gene is TRBJ2-7, the V gene TRBV7-6; D is perhaps TRBD2 (6 bases). Germline lookup yields CDR1 SGHVS and CDR2 FNYEAQ. The length of the CDR3 is 15 residues. V lost 0 bases, J lost 4 bases, and 13 bases lay in between.

The chain couples TRBV7-8 to TRBJ2-7; 8 bases are a match to TRBD1. After removal of 1 base from V and 6 bases from J, the junction contained 5 bases not matched to a gene. The CDR3 consists of 14 residues. The germline V gene has CDR1 SGHVS and CDR2 FQNEAQ. CDR3 sequence: CASSLGQGAGEQYF. CDR3 DNA: TGTGCCAGCAGCTTAGGGCAGGGGGCAGGCGAGCAGTACTTC.

This sequence joins TRBV10-3 and TRBJ2-7; TRBD2 agrees at 9 bases. The trim removed 6 bases at V and 2 bases at J, leaving 5 bases unmatched. Germline V gene lookup returns CDR1 ENHRY and CDR2 SYGVKD. The CDR3 has 14 amino acids. The CDR3 nucleotides are TGTGCCATCAGCATGACTAGCGGTGCCTACGAGCAGTACTTC. It is translated as CAISMTSGAYEQYF.

The chain carries TRBV30 and TRBJ2-7; the D gene is possibly TRBD1 (5 bases). This CDR3 region has 14 residues. Germline V CDR1 and CDR2: GTSNPN, SVGIG (reference sequence). V was trimmed by 2 bases and J by 3 bases, leaving 14 bases between them. CDR3 nucleotides: TGTGCCTGGAGTATTCTAGGGGCTCGCTACGAGCAGTACTTC. Its protein is CAWSILGARYEQYF.

V and J are TRBV9 and TRBJ2-5, with D possibly matching TRBD1 (6 bases). The V gene lost 0 bases and the J gene lost 5 bases, with 8 bases spanning the gap. Looked up from germline, CDR1 is SGDLS and CDR2 is YYNGEE. The CDR3 contains 13 residues. CDR3 nucleotides: TGTGCCAGCAGCGTAGGTCAGGGGGAGACCCAGTACTTC. It yields the protein CASSVGQGETQYF.

The chain recombines TRBV6-1 with TRBJ2-2; D may be TRBD1 (6 bases). V was pared by 3 bases and J by 1 base, with 12 bases between. This CDR3 is built from 16 residues. From germline, CDR1 is MNHNS and CDR2 SASEGT. Here the CDR3 reads CASSDLPGQNTGELFF. DNA of the CDR3: TGTGCCAGCAGTGACCTACCGGGACAGAACACCGGGGAGCTGTTTTTT.

The V call is TRBV28, the J call TRBJ1-1; possible D gene TRBD1, 5 bases. The V end lost 6 bases, the J end lost 0 bases, and 11 bases lay between the germline ends. Germline V CDR1 and CDR2: MDHEN, SYDVKM. The CDR3 spans 14 residues. The CDR3 is CASSSGSMNTEAFF. CDR3 bases: TGTGCCAGCAGCTCAGGGTCAATGAACACTGAAGCTTTCTTT. The full variable domain, in which reference TRBV28 and TRBJ1-1 provide the parts outside the CDR3, is DVKVTQSSRYLVKRTGEKVFLECVQDMDHENMFWYRQDPGLGLRLIYFSYDVKMKEKGDIPEGYSVSREKKERFSLILESASTNQTSMYLCASSSGSMNTEAFFGQGTRLTVV.

The table lists this clone with a count of one. The chain carries TRBV9 and TRBJ1-1, with TRBD1 matching 8 bases. The germline CDR1 and CDR2 sequences are SGDLS and YYNGEE. V was pared by 3 bases and J by 6 bases, with 4 bases of the junction left unmatched. There are 13 residues in the CDR3. CDR3 amino acids: CASSESTGAEAFF. The CDR3 DNA sequence: TGTGCCAGCAGCGAATCGACAGGGGCTGAAGCTTTCTTT.

This clone came up a few times. The gene calls are TRBV14 and TRBJ2-1, with a weak D call TRBD2 (5 bases). The V end lost 2 bases, the J end lost 9 bases, and 17 bases lay between the germline ends. The CDR3 is 15 amino acids. Germline V gives CDR1 SGHDN, CDR2 FVKESK. CDR3 in DNA: TGTGCCAGCAGCCAAAACGGATTGGGGAGATTTGAGCAGTTCTTC. Its protein product is CASSQNGLGRFEQFF.

The chain employs TRBV6-5 and TRBJ2-7; D is perhaps TRBD2 (6 bases). Germline V gene data show CDR1 as MNHEY and CDR2 as SVGAGI. The CDR3 spans 16 residues. V lost 0 bases and J lost 3, with 15 bases in between. The CDR3 spells CASSYSSGRTYYEQYF. CDR3 nucleotide sequence: TGTGCCAGCAGTTACTCGAGCGGGCGCACTTACTACGAGCAGTACTTC.

The chain carries TRBV19 and TRBJ2-2; 9 nucleotides match TRBD2. The germline gives CDR1 LNHDA, CDR2 SQIVND (reference sequence). V lost 8 bases, J lost 9 bases, and 7 bases stayed unmatched. The CDR3 contains 13 residues. The CDR3 loop reads CASVAGDERELFF. The CDR3 DNA follows: TGTGCCAGTGTAGCGGGAGACGAGAGGGAGCTGTTTTTT.

This CDR3 reads CSGAENYGYTF. The CDR3 DNA reads TGCAGTGGTGCGGAGAACTATGGCTACACCTTC. The chain joins TRBV20-1 to TRBJ1-2; no clear D gene. V shed 7 bases and J shed 2 bases, with 8 bases lying between them. Germline CDR1 is DFQATT and CDR2 is SNEGSKA (reference sequence). The CDR3 has 11 residues.

The chain carries TRBV30 and TRBJ2-7; 8 bases are shared with TRBD1. There are 15 residues in the CDR3. Germline V gene sequence: CDR1 GTSNPN, CDR2 SVGIG (reference sequence). Germline trimming cut 0 bases from V and 5 bases from J; bases unmatched to any gene: 9. The CDR3 sequence: CAWSVPQGALDEQYF. The CDR3 nucleotides read TGTGCCTGGAGTGTACCCCAGGGGGCCTTGGACGAGCAGTACTTC. The whole variable domain, filled in from reference TRBV30 and TRBJ2-7, reads SQTIHQWPATLVQPVGSPLSLECTVEGTSNPNLYWYRQAAGRGLQLLFYSVGIGQISSEVPQNLSASRPQDRQFILSSKKLLLSDSGFYLCAWSVPQGALDEQYFGPGTRLTVT.

V is TRBV9 and J is TRBJ1-2; the match to TRBD1 covers 8 bases. CDR3 size: 14 residues. With 4 bases clipped from V and 3 bases from J, the junction kept 5 bases outside the gene matches. Germline lookup yields CDR1 SGDLS and CDR2 YYNGEE. The CDR3 nucleotides are TGTGCCAGCAGCCCCCGGACAGGGTACTATGGCTACACCTTC. Amino acids: CASSPRTGYYGYTF. The full variable domain, its missing parts supplied by reference TRBV9 and TRBJ1-2, is DSGVTQTPKHLITATGQRVTLRCSPRSGDLSVYWYQQSLDQGLQFLIQYYNGEERAKGNILERFSAQQFPDLHSELNLSSLELGDSALYFCASSPRTGYYGYTFGSGTRLTVV.

The chain joins TRBV2 to TRBJ2-2; 8 nucleotides agree with TRBD1. This CDR3 is built from 15 residues. The V gene end was trimmed by 0 bases and the J gene end by 5 bases; junction bases not matched to a gene: 2. Germline V gene sequence: CDR1 SNHLY, CDR2 FYNNEI. The CDR3 is CASSEARTGTGELFF. CDR3 sequence (DNA): TGTGCCAGCAGTGAAGCCCGGACAGGGACCGGGGAGCTGTTTTTT.

V is TRBV27 and J is TRBJ1-3, with 7 bases lining up with TRBD1. The CDR3 contains 13 residues. Trimming removed 5 bases from V and 4 bases from J; junction bases left unmatched: 2. Germline V gives CDR1 MNHEY, CDR2 SMNVEV (reference sequence). DNA of the CDR3: TGTGCCAGCAGTACGGGACAGGGAAACACCATATATTTT. Amino acids: CASSTGQGNTIYF.

This clone was detected only once. This chain links TRBV30 with TRBJ2-5; no definite D call. Trimming shortened V by 2 bases and J by 3 bases, and 10 bases separated the two germline ends. The CDR3 is 13 residues long. CDR1 and CDR2 (germline): GTSNPN, SVGIG (reference sequence). CDR3 region: CAWSRLLKETQYF. CDR3 nucleotides: TGTGCCTGGAGTCGACTTTTAAAAGAGACCCAGTACTTC.

The gene calls are TRBV4-2 and TRBJ1-5; possible D gene TRBD1, 5 bases. The germline gives CDR1 LGHNA, CDR2 YNFKEQ. The CDR3 covers 14 residues. V lost 4 bases and J lost 6, with 13 bases in between. Here the CDR3 reads CASSLPSQGQPQHF. The CDR3, as DNA: TGTGCCAGCAGCCTCCCGTCCCAGGGTCAGCCCCAGCATTTT.

This chain uses TRBV27 with TRBJ2-7; TRBD2 matches 8 bases. The CDR3 has 14 amino acids. The germline V gene has CDR1 MNHEY and CDR2 SMNVEV (reference sequence). The V segment lost 2 bases and the J segment 5 bases; nucleotides outside the gene matches: 5. The CDR3 DNA follows: TGTGCCAGCAGTTTAGTAGCGGGACTGGACGAGCAGTACTTC. Its translation: CASSLVAGLDEQYF.

V and J are TRBV7-9 and TRBJ2-1; 10 nucleotides line up with TRBD2. With V trimmed by 0 bases and J by 2 bases, 4 bases remained unmatched. Germline assignment: CDR1 SEHNR and CDR2 FQNEAQ (reference sequence). There are 17 residues in the CDR3. The CDR3 region is CASSLAVGLAAYNEQFF. Here the CDR3 DNA reads TGTGCCAGCAGCTTAGCAGTTGGACTAGCGGCCTACAATGAGCAGTTCTTC.

V is TRBV7-8 and J is TRBJ2-7; D is uncertain. V was pared by 5 bases and J by 0 bases, with 26 bases between. Germline CDR1 is SGHVS and CDR2 is FQNEAQ. CDR3 size: 19 residues. CDR3 amino acids: CASSPRGALAVASSYEQYF. For the CDR3, the DNA is TGTGCCAGCAGCCCTCGAGGAGCCTTGGCCGTCGCGAGCTCCTACGAGCAGTACTTC.